These T cell receptor beta chains were read from a single sample in a study of T and B cells in COVID-19 patients. TCRdb redid the calling of the multiplex PCR reads with MiXCR, one entry per CDR3 protein. The repertoire holds some 16,000 distinct CDR3 sequences, with 25% to 35% as singletons. The sequencing sample was made of blood. The receptors stem from a human donor who had recovered from COVID-19. The CDR3 runs from the conserved cysteine through the conserved F or W. A D gene is named only where the DNA matches it firmly.

cdr3_aa | j_call | d_call | v_call | cdr3_length
CASSFRGEGYEQYF | TRBJ2-7 | TRBD2 | TRBV19 | 14
CSVVTGAVGELFF | TRBJ2-2 | . | TRBV29-1 | 13
CASSYLPGLQETQYF | TRBJ2-5 | . | TRBV6-2/TRBV6-3 | 15
CASSLLAGEETQYF | TRBJ2-5 | TRBD2 | TRBV11-2 | 14
CASSYSNQGGNSPLHF | TRBJ1-6 | TRBD1 | TRBV6-5 | 16
CASSLSDLALFF | TRBJ1-4 | . | TRBV19 | 12
CASSPGGYGYTF | TRBJ1-2 | . | TRBV12-3/TRBV12-4 | 12
CSVDSPGGAEETQYF | TRBJ2-5 | TRBD2 | TRBV29-1 | 15
CASFGLGSYEQYF | TRBJ2-7 | . | TRBV6-5 | 13
CSVNGQGSADTQYF | TRBJ2-3 | TRBD1 | TRBV29-1 | 14
CASTQGGNEQFF | TRBJ2-1 | . | TRBV6-2/TRBV6-3 | 12
CAWSVVSGDTQYF | TRBJ2-3 | . | TRBV30 | 13
CASSYSSGGVRKQFF | TRBJ2-1 | TRBD2 | TRBV6-5 | 15
CASSFLGNQPQHF | TRBJ1-5 | . | TRBV27 | 13
CASSRQQSTDTQYF | TRBJ2-3 | . | TRBV19 | 14
CASSLRAQPQHF | TRBJ1-5 | . | TRBV12-3/TRBV12-4 | 12
CASHRGMDTEAFF | TRBJ1-1 | TRBD1 | TRBV5-5 | 13
CASSFVPTGVGYEQYF | TRBJ2-7 | TRBD1 | TRBV6-5 | 16
CSARVWWAADSATNEKLFF | TRBJ1-4 | . | TRBV20-1 | 19
CASSFFLGDEQFF | TRBJ2-1 | . | TRBV7-9 | 13
CASSFTGEGGYTF | TRBJ1-2 | TRBD1 | TRBV7-2 | 13
CATSDSRATGGGNNEQFF | TRBJ2-1 | TRBD1 | TRBV24-1 | 18
CASSLMAGSPGGNYGYTF | TRBJ1-2 | . | TRBV6-5 | 18
CASSQAGGLGGEQFF | TRBJ2-1 | TRBD2 | TRBV6-6 | 15
CASSRTSTYYEQYF | TRBJ2-7 | . | TRBV19 | 14
CASRTYGSEKLFF | TRBJ1-4 | . | TRBV6-2/TRBV6-3 | 13
CASSLESSLLAEGTDTQYF | TRBJ2-3 | TRBD2 | TRBV7-4 | 19
CASSPRGGGPPGELFF | TRBJ2-2 | TRBD2 | TRBV27 | 16
CASSLDLAGVTDTQYF | TRBJ2-3 | TRBD2 | TRBV5-1 | 16
CASSDGGSGEDTQYF | TRBJ2-3 | TRBD2 | TRBV6-4 | 15
CASSYSVQLLLYGYTF | TRBJ1-2 | . | TRBV6-2/TRBV6-3 | 16
CASSRDSPYEQYF | TRBJ2-7 | TRBD1 | TRBV6-5 | 13
CASRWTGGNSPLHF | TRBJ1-6 | TRBD1 | TRBV7-2 | 14
CASSSFPSGKGYEQYF | TRBJ2-7 | TRBD2 | TRBV27 | 16
CASSFPNQPQHF | TRBJ1-5 | . | TRBV7-9 | 12
CASGKIGELFF | TRBJ2-2 | . | TRBV21-1 | 11
CASARDRGHEQYF | TRBJ2-7 | TRBD1 | TRBV6-1 | 13
CASSDELSYEQYF | TRBJ2-7 | . | TRBV10-2 | 13
CASSDRGLGAQYF | TRBJ2-5 | TRBD1 | TRBV27 | 13
CASSTWGEGYGYTF | TRBJ1-2 | . | TRBV4-3 | 14
CASRTDSNQPQHF | TRBJ1-5 | . | TRBV24-1 | 13
CASSPGRPQETQYF | TRBJ2-5 | . | TRBV5-4 | 14
CASSYGRRNEQFF | TRBJ2-1 | . | TRBV7-2 | 13
CASSSYSGTAYEQYF | TRBJ2-7 | TRBD1 | TRBV6-5 | 15
CASSSPGARRGTEAFF | TRBJ1-1 | . | TRBV6-2/TRBV6-3 | 16
CASSIDWGSRGADTQYF | TRBJ2-3 | . | TRBV6-5 | 17
CASSLGRFATNEKLFF | TRBJ1-4 | . | TRBV12-3/TRBV12-4 | 16
CASSFRSGYEQYF | TRBJ2-7 | . | TRBV7-7 | 13